What follows are 7 T cell receptor beta chains derived from one specimen sequenced in a study of blood T cell repertoires in COVID-19. Sequenced by immunoSEQ multiplex PCR; TCRdb stores in-frame clones only, minus some. The table has 150,000 to 200,000 clones, more than 75% seen once; the top ten hold 4.5% to 7.5%. The specimen sequenced was PBMCs or T cells enriched from blood (not recorded which). Source of these receptors: a man aged 40-55 years who had recovered from COVID-19.

The J gene is TRBJ2-5, the V gene TRBV15; D perhaps matches TRBD2 (7 bases). V was clipped by 0 bases and J by 4 bases, with 18 bases between them. CDR3 length: 17 amino acids. Germline V CDR1 and CDR2: LNHNV, YYDKDF (reference sequence). This CDR3 reads CATSRDGVGGRIETQYF. The CDR3, as DNA: TGTGCCACCAGCAGAGATGGAGTGGGGGGGCGTATAGAGACCCAGTACTTC.

V gene TRBV6-1 combines with J gene TRBJ1-2; a possible D gene is TRBD1 (5 bases). The CDR3 covers 15 residues. Per the germline V gene, CDR1 is MNHNS and CDR2 is SASEGT. V lost 2 bases and J 8 bases, leaving 18 bases between the germline ends. CDR3 protein: CASSESLTAPNGYTF. As DNA, the CDR3 is TGTGCCAGCAGTGAATCCCTGACAGCCCCAAACGGCTACACCTTC.

The V and J genes are TRBV19 and TRBJ1-2; 7 bases align to TRBD1. Per the germline V gene, CDR1 is LNHDA and CDR2 is SQIVND (reference sequence). V was pared by 4 bases and J by 0 bases, with 5 bases of the junction left unmatched. The CDR3 sequence is 15 residues long. This CDR3 is CASSSQTGTNYGYTF. In DNA form, the CDR3 reads TGTGCCAGTAGTAGCCAGACAGGGACTAACTATGGCTACACCTTC.

The CDR3 sequence: CASSARTSGGKDNEQFF. The CDR3 DNA is TGTGCCAGCAGTGCCCGGACTAGCGGGGGGAAAGACAATGAGCAGTTCTTC. The chain has TRBV25-1 and TRBJ2-1, with 14 bases identical to TRBD2. Germline trimming cut 4 bases from V and 5 bases from J; bases unmatched to any gene: 7. The CDR3 spans 17 residues. Germline values: CDR1 MGHDK, CDR2 SYGVNS.

J is TRBJ2-3 and V is TRBV6-5; a possible D gene is TRBD2 (7 bases). V shed 8 bases and J shed 3 bases, with 15 bases lying between them. The CDR3 totals 14 residues. Germline V gene sequence: CDR1 MNHEY, CDR2 SVGAGI. Written as DNA, the CDR3 is TGTGCCAGCGGGGGGGCGGTAGGAACAGATACGCAGTATTTT. Translated, it gives CASGGAVGTDTQYF.

The rearrangement uses TRBV5-1 and TRBJ2-7; D call uncertain. V gave up 5 bases and J gave up 0 bases, with 6 bases separating them. This CDR3 spans 12 amino acids. Germline V lookup: CDR1 SGHRS, CDR2 YFSETQ. CDR3 amino acids: CASRASSYEQYF. CDR3 in DNA: TGCGCCAGCAGGGCCAGCTCCTACGAGCAGTACTTC.

The chain links TRBV24-1 to TRBJ2-5; 13 nucleotides line up with TRBD2. With V trimmed by 3 bases and J by 0 bases, 0 bases remained unmatched. There are 16 residues in the CDR3. Germline CDR1 reads KGHDR; CDR2 reads SFDVKD. The CDR3 loop reads CATSDGTSGNQETQYF. As DNA, the CDR3 is TGTGCCACCAGTGATGGGACTAGCGGGAACCAAGAGACCCAGTACTTC.